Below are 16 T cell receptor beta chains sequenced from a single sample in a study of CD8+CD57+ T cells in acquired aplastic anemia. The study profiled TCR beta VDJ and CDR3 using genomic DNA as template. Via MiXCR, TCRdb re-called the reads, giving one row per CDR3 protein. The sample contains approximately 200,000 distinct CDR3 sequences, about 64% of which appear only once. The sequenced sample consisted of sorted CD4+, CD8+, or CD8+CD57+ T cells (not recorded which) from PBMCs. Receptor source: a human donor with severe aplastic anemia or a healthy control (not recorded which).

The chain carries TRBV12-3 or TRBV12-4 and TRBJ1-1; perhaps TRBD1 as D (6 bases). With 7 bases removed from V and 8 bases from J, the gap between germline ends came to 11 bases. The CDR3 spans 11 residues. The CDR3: CASTLGHEAFF. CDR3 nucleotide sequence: TGTGCCAGCACCTTGGGACACGAAGCTTTCTTT.

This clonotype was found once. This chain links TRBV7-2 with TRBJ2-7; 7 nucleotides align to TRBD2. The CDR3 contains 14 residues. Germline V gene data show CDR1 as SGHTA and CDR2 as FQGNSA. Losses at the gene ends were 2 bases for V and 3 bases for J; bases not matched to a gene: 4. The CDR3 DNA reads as TGTGCCAGCAGCTTAACCGGGGGGAACTACGAGCAGTACTTC. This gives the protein CASSLTGGNYEQYF.

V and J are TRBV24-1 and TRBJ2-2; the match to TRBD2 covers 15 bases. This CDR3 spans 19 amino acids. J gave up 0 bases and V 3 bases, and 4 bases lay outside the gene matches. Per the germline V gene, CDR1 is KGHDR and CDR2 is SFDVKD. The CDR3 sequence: CATSDPWTSGRANTGELFF. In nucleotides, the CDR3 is TGTGCCACCAGTGATCCTTGGACTAGCGGGAGGGCGAACACCGGGGAGCTGTTTTTT.

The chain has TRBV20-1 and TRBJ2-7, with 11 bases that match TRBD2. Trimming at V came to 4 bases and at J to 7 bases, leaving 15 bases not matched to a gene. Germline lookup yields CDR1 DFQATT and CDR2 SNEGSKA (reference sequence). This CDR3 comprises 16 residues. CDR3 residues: CSATAFGTSGPGEQYF. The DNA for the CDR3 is TGCAGTGCTACCGCCTTCGGGACTAGCGGACCAGGGGAGCAGTACTTC.

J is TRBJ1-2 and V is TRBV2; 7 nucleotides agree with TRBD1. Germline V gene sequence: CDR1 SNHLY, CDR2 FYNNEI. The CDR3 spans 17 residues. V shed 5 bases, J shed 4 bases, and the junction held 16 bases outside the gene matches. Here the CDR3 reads CASSRPGQSTPGYGYTF. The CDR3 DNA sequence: TGTGCCAGCAGTCGACCGGGACAGAGTACCCCGGGCTATGGCTACACCTTC.

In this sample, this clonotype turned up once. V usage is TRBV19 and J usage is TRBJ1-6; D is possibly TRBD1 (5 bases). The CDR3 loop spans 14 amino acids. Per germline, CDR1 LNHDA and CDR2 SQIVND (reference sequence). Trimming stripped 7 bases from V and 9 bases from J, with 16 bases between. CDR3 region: CASMQGAGGSPLHF. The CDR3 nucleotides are TGTGCCAGTATGCAAGGTGCGGGGGGTTCACCCCTCCACTTT.

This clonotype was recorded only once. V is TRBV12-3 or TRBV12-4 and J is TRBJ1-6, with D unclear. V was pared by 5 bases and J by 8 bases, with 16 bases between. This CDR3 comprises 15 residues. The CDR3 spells CASSPKRVGDSPLHF. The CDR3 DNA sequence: TGTGCCAGCAGTCCCAAGAGGGTCGGGGATTCACCCCTCCACTTT.

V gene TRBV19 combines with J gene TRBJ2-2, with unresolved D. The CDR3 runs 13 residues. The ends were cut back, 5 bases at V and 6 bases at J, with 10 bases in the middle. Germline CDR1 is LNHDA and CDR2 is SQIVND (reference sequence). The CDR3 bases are TGTGCCAGTAGTGCCCATAGGGCCGGGGAGCTGTTTTTT. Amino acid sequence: CASSAHRAGELFF.

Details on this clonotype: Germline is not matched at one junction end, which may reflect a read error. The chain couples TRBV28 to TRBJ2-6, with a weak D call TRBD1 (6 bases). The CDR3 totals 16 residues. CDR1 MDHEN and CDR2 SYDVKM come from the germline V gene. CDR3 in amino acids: CASTYRESSGANVLAF. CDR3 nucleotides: TGTGCCAGCACCTACAGGGAGAGCTCTGGGGCCAACGTCCTGGCTTTC.

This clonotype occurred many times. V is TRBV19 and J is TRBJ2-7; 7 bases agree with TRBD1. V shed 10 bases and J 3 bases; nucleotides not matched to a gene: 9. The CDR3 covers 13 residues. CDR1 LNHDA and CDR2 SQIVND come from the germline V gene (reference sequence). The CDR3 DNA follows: TGTGCCACCTTCACAGGGGTCCTCTACGAGCAGTACTTC. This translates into CATFTGVLYEQYF. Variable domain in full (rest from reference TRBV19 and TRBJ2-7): DGGITQSPKYLFRKEGQNVTLSCEQNLNHDAMYWYRQDPGQGLRLIYYSQIVNDFQKGDIAEGYSVSREKKESFPLTVTSAQKNPTAFYLCATFTGVLYEQYFGPGTRLTVT.

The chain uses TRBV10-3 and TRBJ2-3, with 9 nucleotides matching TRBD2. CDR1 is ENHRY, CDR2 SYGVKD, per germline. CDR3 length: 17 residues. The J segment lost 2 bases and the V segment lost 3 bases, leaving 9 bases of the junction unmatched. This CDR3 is CAISDPGLAGTTDTQYF. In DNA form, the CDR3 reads TGTGCCATCAGTGACCCGGGACTAGCTGGTACCACAGATACGCAGTATTTT.

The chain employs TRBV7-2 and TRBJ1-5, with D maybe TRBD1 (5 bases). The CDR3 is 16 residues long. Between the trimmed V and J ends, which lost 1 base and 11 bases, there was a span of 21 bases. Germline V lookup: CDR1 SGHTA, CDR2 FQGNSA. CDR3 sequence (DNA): TGTGCCAGCAGCTTAGTTCGCCTGCGGGGCCAAGAGACCCAGCATTTT. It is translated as CASSLVRLRGQETQHF.

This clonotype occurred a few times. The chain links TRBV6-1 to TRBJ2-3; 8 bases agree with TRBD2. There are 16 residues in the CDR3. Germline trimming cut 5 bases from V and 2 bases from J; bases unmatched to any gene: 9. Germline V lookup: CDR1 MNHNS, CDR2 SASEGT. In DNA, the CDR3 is TGTGCCAGCAGTCTCTGGCGGGGGGCCTCCACAGATACGCAGTATTTT. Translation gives CASSLWRGASTDTQYF.

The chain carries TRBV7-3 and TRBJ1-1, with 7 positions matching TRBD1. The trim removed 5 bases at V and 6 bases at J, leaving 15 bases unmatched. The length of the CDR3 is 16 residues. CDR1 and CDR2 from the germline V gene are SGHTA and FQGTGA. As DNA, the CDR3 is TGTGCCAGCAGCAACGACCCGGGACAGCCTATTTCTGAAGCTTTCTTT. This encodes CASSNDPGQPISEAFF.

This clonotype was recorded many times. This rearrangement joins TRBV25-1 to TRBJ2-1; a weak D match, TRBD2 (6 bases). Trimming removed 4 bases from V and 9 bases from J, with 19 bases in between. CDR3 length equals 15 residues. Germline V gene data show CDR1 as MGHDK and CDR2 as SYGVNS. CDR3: CASSGWTEGPVEQFF. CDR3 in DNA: TGTGCCAGCAGTGGCTGGACGGAGGGGCCCGTTGAGCAGTTCTTC.

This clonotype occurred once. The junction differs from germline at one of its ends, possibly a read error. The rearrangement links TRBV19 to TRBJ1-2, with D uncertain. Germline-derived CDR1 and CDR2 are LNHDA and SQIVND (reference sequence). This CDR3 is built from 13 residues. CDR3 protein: CANSGYRNYGYTF. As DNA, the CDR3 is TGTGCCAATAGTGGTTATAGGAACTATGGCTACACCTTC.